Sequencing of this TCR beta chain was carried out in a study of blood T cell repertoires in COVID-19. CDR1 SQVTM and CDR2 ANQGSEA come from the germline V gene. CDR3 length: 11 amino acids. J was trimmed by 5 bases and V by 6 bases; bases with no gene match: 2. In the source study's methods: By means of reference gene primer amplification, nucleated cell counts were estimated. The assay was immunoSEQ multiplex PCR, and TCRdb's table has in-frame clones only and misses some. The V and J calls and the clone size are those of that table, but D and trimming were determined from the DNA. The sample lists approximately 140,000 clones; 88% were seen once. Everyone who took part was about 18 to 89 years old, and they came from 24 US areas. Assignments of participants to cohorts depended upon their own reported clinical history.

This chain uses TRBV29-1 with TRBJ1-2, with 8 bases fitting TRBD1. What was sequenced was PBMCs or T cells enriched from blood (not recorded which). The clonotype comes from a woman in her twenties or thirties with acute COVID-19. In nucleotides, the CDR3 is TGCAGCGTGGGACAGGAATATGGCTACACCTTC. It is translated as CSVGQEYGYTF.